Below are 32 T cell receptor beta chains sequenced from a single sample in a study of regulatory T cells in long-lasting Graves disease. As to time point: newly diagnosed GD, antithyroid drugs for less than 3 months. Preparation of the TCR library used RNA extracted from PBMCs. CDR3 regions were amplified by Arm-PCR using iRepertoire HTBI primers to build TCR beta libraries. TCRdb ran MiXCR on the multiplex PCR reads and lists one entry per CDR3 protein. Here the sample spans approximately 400,000 distinct CDR3 sequences, under 15% being singletons. In addition, the sample was reused for a study of T cells in Graves' hyperthyroidism and ophthalmopathy.

The sample here was peripheral blood mononuclear cells (PBMCs), taken at new diagnosis, from a patient treated with antithyroid drugs. These receptors were collected from a woman in her twenties or thirties with Graves disease.

A remark on this clonotype: The CDR3 does not close with the conserved phenylalanine or tryptophan, likely indicating a read error. This chain joins TRBV28 and TRBJ1-2; D gene ambiguous. Germline V gene data show CDR1 as MDHEN and CDR2 as SYDVKM. This CDR3 is 12 amino acids long. V was cut by 2 bases and J by 6 bases, with 7 bases left in between. For the CDR3, the DNA is TGTGCCAGCAGTTTAACTGGGGATGGCTACACCCTC. Protein: CASSLTGDGYTL.

This clonotype was recorded at least ten times. The V call is TRBV28, the J call TRBJ2-7; D remains ambiguous. The V and J ends lost 8 bases and 2 bases respectively, with 10 bases between them. Germline CDR1 MDHEN, CDR2 SYDVKM. CDR3 length: 12 amino acids. The CDR3 sequence is CASFTRAYEQYF. In nucleotides, the CDR3 is TGTGCCAGCTTCACAAGGGCCTACGAGCAGTACTTC.

The sample holds a few counts of this clonotype. The chain carries TRBV3-1 and TRBJ1-2; 8 bases line up with TRBD1. The CDR3 contains 16 residues. The V gene end was trimmed by 3 bases and the J gene end by 2 bases; junction bases not matched to a gene: 8. The V gene's germline CDR1 is LGHDT and CDR2 YNNKEL (reference sequence). For the CDR3, the DNA is TGTGCCAGCAGCCAGGGGACAGGCTTCTGGAACTATGGCTACACCTTC. It encodes CASSQGTGFWNYGYTF.

This sequence joins TRBV9 and TRBJ2-5; 7 nucleotides agree with TRBD2. The CDR3 covers 14 residues. Germline V gene sequence: CDR1 SGDLS, CDR2 YYNGEE. V lost 0 bases to trimming and J lost 5 bases; unmatched junction nucleotides: 4. The CDR3 protein is CASSVAISGETQYF. CDR3 sequence (DNA): TGTGCCAGCAGCGTAGCGATTAGCGGGGAGACCCAGTACTTC.

The sample holds many counts of this clonotype. V usage is TRBV7-9 and J usage is TRBJ2-5; D remains unclear. This CDR3 is built from 12 residues. Germline CDR1 reads SEHNR; CDR2 reads FQNEAQ (reference sequence). With 8 bases removed from V and 1 base from J, the gap between germline ends came to 8 bases. The CDR3 region is CASRKRQETQYF. In DNA form, the CDR3 reads TGTGCCAGCCGTAAGCGCCAAGAGACCCAGTACTTC. The variable domain in full, completed from reference TRBV7-9 and TRBJ2-5, reads DTGVSQNPRHKITKRGQNVTFRCDPISEHNRLYWYRQTLGQGPEFLTYFQNEAQLEKSRLLSDRFSAERPKGSFSTLEIQRTEQGDSAMYLCASRKRQETQYFGPGTRLLVL.

This clonotype was counted a few times. V gene TRBV29-1 combines with J gene TRBJ1-5, with D unclear. The CDR3 totals 14 residues. Germline V gene data show CDR1 as SQVTM and CDR2 as ANQGSEA. V was clipped by 4 bases and J by 3 bases, with 13 bases between them. This CDR3 reads CSVAGSGFNQPQHF. In nucleotides, the CDR3 is TGCAGCGTTGCGGGGTCCGGGTTCAATCAGCCCCAGCATTTT.

The chain couples TRBV2 to TRBJ2-1, with 8 positions matching TRBD2. The ends lost 6 bases at V and 4 bases at J; junction bases unmatched: 11. The CDR3 loop spans 16 amino acids. Germline lookup yields CDR1 SNHLY and CDR2 FYNNEI. The CDR3, as DNA: TGTGCCAGCAGGGAGAACCTAGCGGGTGGGTACAATGAGCAGTTCTTC. Protein sequence: CASRENLAGGYNEQFF.

This CDR3 is CATSYRGSNQPQHF. The CDR3 DNA is TGTGCCACCAGTTATCGGGGGAGCAATCAGCCCCAGCATTTT. V is TRBV24-1 and J is TRBJ1-5; possible D gene TRBD1, 5 bases. V was trimmed by 6 bases and J by 1 base, leaving 9 bases between them. This CDR3 comprises 14 residues. Germline V gene lookup returns CDR1 KGHDR and CDR2 SFDVKD.

The sample holds many counts of this clonotype. This chain uses TRBV7-3 with TRBJ2-1, with TRBD2 as a possible D gene (5 bases). The V end lost 2 bases, the J end lost 4 bases, and 18 bases lay between the germline ends. The CDR3 covers 17 residues. Germline loops: CDR1 SGHTA, CDR2 FQGTGA. The CDR3: CASSLRASSAPYNEQFF. The DNA for the CDR3 is TGTGCCAGCAGCTTACGGGCTAGCTCTGCTCCTTACAATGAGCAGTTCTTC. The whole variable domain, filled in from reference TRBV7-3 and TRBJ2-1, reads GAGVSQTPSNKVTEKGKYVELRCDPISGHTALYWYRQSLGQGPEFLIYFQGTGAADDSGLPNDRFFAVRPEGSVSTLKIQRTERGDSAVYLCASSLRASSAPYNEQFFGPGTRLTVL.

J is TRBJ2-6 and V is TRBV6-1, with 11 bases fitting TRBD2. In germline, CDR1 is MNHNS, CDR2 SASEGT. This CDR3 has 18 amino acids. Trimming removed 5 bases from V and 0 bases from J; junction bases left unmatched: 6. The CDR3: CASSRTSGYTSGANVLTF. CDR3 nucleotides: TGTGCCAGCAGTCGGACTAGCGGGTATACCTCTGGGGCCAACGTCCTGACTTTC.

J is TRBJ1-6 and V is TRBV15, with D possibly matching TRBD1 (5 bases). Looked up from germline, CDR1 is LNHNV and CDR2 is YYDKDF (reference sequence). The V end was cut by 1 base, the J end by 9 bases, with 19 bases between. This CDR3 has 17 amino acids. The CDR3 DNA reads as TGTGCCACCAGCAGAGGTCTAGGACATCTCGTAGGTTCACCCCTCCACTTT. Residues: CATSRGLGHLVGSPLHF.

This clonotype was seen a handful of times. This chain links TRBV4-1 with TRBJ2-3; D is perhaps TRBD2 (5 bases). Germline lookup yields CDR1 MGHRA and CDR2 YSYEKL. The length of the CDR3 is 16 residues. The V end was cut by 3 bases, the J end by 6 bases, with 19 bases between. The CDR3 loop reads CASSQAESSSSDTQYF. In DNA, the CDR3 is TGCGCCAGCAGCCAGGCTGAGTCTAGCAGTTCGGATACGCAGTATTTT.

In its sample, this clonotype was seen many times. The chain carries TRBV2 and TRBJ1-2; 9 nucleotides line up with TRBD1. The V segment lost 4 bases and the J segment 5 bases; nucleotides outside the gene matches: 5. Germline V gene lookup returns CDR1 SNHLY and CDR2 FYNNEI. The CDR3 has 14 amino acids. CDR3 coding DNA: TGTGCCAGCAGTGGACGGACAGGGGATTATGGCTACACCTTC. Amino acids: CASSGRTGDYGYTF.

This clonotype was counted ten times or more. The V and J genes are TRBV20-1 and TRBJ2-7, with a possible D match to TRBD1 (5 bases). Trimming shortened V by 5 bases and J by 3 bases, and 14 bases separated the two germline ends. Germline loops: CDR1 DFQATT, CDR2 SNEGSKA (reference sequence). This CDR3 has 13 amino acids. The CDR3 coding sequence is TGCAGTGCTCGAAACCCAGGGTACTACGAGCAGTACTTC. Residues: CSARNPGYYEQYF.

This rearrangement joins TRBV7-3 to TRBJ2-5, with a weak D call TRBD1 (5 bases). CDR1 and CDR2 from the germline V gene are SGHTA and FQGTGA. V was clipped by 5 bases and J by 5 bases, with 15 bases between them. The length of the CDR3 is 14 residues. The CDR3 region has the DNA TGTGCCAGCAGCGGTAGGGCCAGGGTGGAGACCCAGTACTTC. Translated: CASSGRARVETQYF.

This clonotype was detected a few times. CDR3 bases: TGTGCTAGTGGTTCTAGCAACACCGGGGAGCTGTTTTTT. This translates into CASGSSNTGELFF. V is TRBV12-5 and J is TRBJ2-2; a weak D match, TRBD2 (5 bases). Germline V gene sequence: CDR1 LGHNT, CDR2 FRNRAP. V was cut by 4 bases and J by 2 bases, with 5 bases left in between. This CDR3 is built from 13 residues.

This clonotype showed up just a few times. The rearrangement links TRBV19 to TRBJ2-1, with 9 positions matching TRBD2. The J segment lost 6 bases and the V segment lost 10 bases, leaving 10 bases of the junction unmatched. Germline CDR1 and CDR2: LNHDA and SQIVND (reference sequence). This CDR3 contains 14 residues. This chain's CDR3 is CATGLGLALNEQFF. The CDR3 coding sequence is TGTGCCACAGGGCTTGGACTAGCGCTCAATGAGCAGTTCTTC.

This clonotype was found many times. The chain couples TRBV30 to TRBJ2-7, with D maybe TRBD1 (5 bases). Germline CDR1 GTSNPN, CDR2 SVGIG (reference sequence). CDR3 length equals 12 residues. Trimming left V 1 base short and J 6 bases short, with 10 bases between. CDR3 region: CAWSGQPFEQYF. The CDR3 nucleotides read TGTGCCTGGAGTGGACAGCCCTTCGAGCAGTACTTC. The whole variable domain, filled in from reference TRBV30 and TRBJ2-7, reads SQTIHQWPATLVQPVGSPLSLECTVEGTSNPNLYWYRQAAGRGLQLLFYSVGIGQISSEVPQNLSASRPQDRQFILSSKKLLLSDSGFYLCAWSGQPFEQYFGPGTRLTVT.

The rearrangement uses TRBV5-4 and TRBJ2-3; 7 bases line up with TRBD1. Unmatched junction bases numbered 10, after V lost 0 bases and J lost 9 bases. Germline V gene sequence: CDR1 SGHNT, CDR2 YYREEE (reference sequence). The CDR3 length is 15 residues. The CDR3 DNA reads as TGTGCCAGCAGCTTGGTTGGCAGCGCACAGGGGACGCAGTATTTT. This translates into CASSLVGSAQGTQYF.

This clonotype was counted only a few times. This sequence joins TRBV12-3 or TRBV12-4 and TRBJ2-2; 14 bases fit TRBD2. V shed 4 bases, J shed 8 bases, and the junction held 9 bases outside the gene matches. The CDR3 length is 17 residues. Here the CDR3 reads CASSSSGLAGVWGELFF. In nucleotides, the CDR3 is TGTGCCAGCAGTTCGTCGGGACTAGCGGGAGTATGGGGGGAGCTGTTTTTT.

This clonotype has more than one count but fewer than ten. This rearrangement joins TRBV5-4 to TRBJ1-4; 8 bases line up with TRBD1. CDR1 is SGHNT, CDR2 YYREEE, per germline (reference sequence). The V gene end was trimmed by 1 base and the J gene end by 2 bases; junction bases not matched to a gene: 4. The CDR3 has 16 amino acids. The CDR3 sequence is CASSLQGAGTNEKLFF. The CDR3 nucleotides read TGTGCCAGCAGCTTGCAGGGGGCAGGTACTAATGAAAAACTGTTTTTT.

CDR3 sequence (DNA): TGTGCCAGCACGGCAGCGGGAGGAATAGCGTTGAATGAGCAGTTCTTC. It yields the protein CASTAAGGIALNEQFF. The gene calls are TRBV6-1 and TRBJ2-1; TRBD2 agrees at 9 bases. V lost 7 bases and J lost 7; bases outside the gene matches: 14. This CDR3 has 16 amino acids. The germline gives CDR1 MNHNS, CDR2 SASEGT.

The rearrangement uses TRBV5-1 and TRBJ1-1; 8 bases match TRBD1. J lost 4 bases, V lost 1 base, and 9 bases had no gene match. The germline V gene has CDR1 SGHRS and CDR2 YFSETQ. There are 16 residues in the CDR3. In nucleotides, the CDR3 is TGCGCCAGCAGCTTGCACGGACAGGGAGGTACCACTGAAGCTTTCTTT. It codes for CASSLHGQGGTTEAFF. Full variable domain (rest looked up from reference TRBV5-1 and TRBJ1-1): KAGVTQTPRYLIKTRGQQVTLSCSPISGHRSVSWYQQTPGQGLQFLFEYFSETQRNKGNFPGRFSGRQFSNSRSEMNVSTLELGDSALYLCASSLHGQGGTTEAFFGQGTRLTVV.

Regarding this clonotype: One base separates it from a far larger clone, so it is likely a read error. The CDR3 protein is CAWSPTDSHYNKQFF. The CDR3 bases are TGTGCCTGGAGTCCAACCGACAGTCACTACAATAAGCAGTTCTTC. V and J are TRBV30 and TRBJ2-5, with a tentative D call TRBD1 (5 bases). Near its end, the DNA agrees better with TRBJ2-1, so the J call may be wrong. Germline V lookup: CDR1 GTSNPN, CDR2 SVGIG (reference sequence). This CDR3 region has 15 residues.

In this sample, this clonotype turned up a few times. The V gene is TRBV28, the J gene TRBJ2-5; D may match TRBD1 or TRBD2 (5 bases each). The V end lost 8 bases, the J end lost 5 bases, and 15 bases lay between the germline ends. CDR1 and CDR2 (germline): MDHEN, SYDVKM. The CDR3 spans 13 residues. The CDR3 here is CASFAGRRETQYF. CDR3 DNA sequence: TGTGCCAGCTTCGCAGGGAGAAGGGAGACCCAGTACTTC.

This clonotype has a handful of counts. This chain joins TRBV5-1 and TRBJ2-1; no definite D call. The CDR3 has 12 amino acids. V was cut by 3 bases and J by 3 bases, with 4 bases left in between. Germline V gives CDR1 SGHRS, CDR2 YFSETQ. The CDR3 region is CASSWNYNEQFF. The CDR3 DNA reads as TGCGCCAGCAGCTGGAACTACAATGAGCAGTTCTTC.

V usage is TRBV6-2 or TRBV6-3 and J usage is TRBJ1-2; D possibly corresponds to TRBD1 (5 bases). V shed 5 bases and J shed 4 bases, with 14 bases lying between them. The CDR3 has 14 amino acids. Per the germline V gene, CDR1 is MNHEY and CDR2 is SVGEGT. CDR3 amino acids: CASSEAPGPYGYTF. As DNA, the CDR3 is TGTGCCAGCAGTGAAGCTCCGGGACCCTATGGCTACACCTTC.

This clonotype was detected many times. The chain joins TRBV6-2 or TRBV6-3 to TRBJ1-6; no definite D call. V was trimmed by 2 bases and J by 0 bases, leaving 8 bases between them. CDR1 is MNHEY, CDR2 SVGEGT, per germline. The CDR3 length is 16 residues. CDR3 nucleotides: TGTGCCAGCAGTTACGGTGAAAGCTCCTATAATTCACCCCTCCACTTT. Its translation is CASSYGESSYNSPLHF.

This clonotype appeared a few times. Germline and junction disagree at one end, which may indicate a read error. This chain connects TRBV27 to TRBJ2-3; D remains unclear. CDR3 length equals 15 residues. Germline-derived CDR1 and CDR2 are MNHEY and SMNVEV (reference sequence). The DNA for the CDR3 is TGTGTCAGCAGTTTAGTGTGGGATAGCACAGATACGCAGTATTTT. Amino acid sequence: CVSSLVWDSTDTQYF.

This clonotype was found a few times. J is TRBJ2-5 and V is TRBV9, with a weak D call TRBD2 (5 bases). CDR3 length equals 14 residues. The V end was cut by 3 bases, the J end by 4 bases, with 13 bases between. Looked up from germline, CDR1 is SGDLS and CDR2 is YYNGEE. The CDR3 DNA is TGTGCCAGCAGCGCCCGGACCGAGGGAGAGACCCAGTACTTC. This sequence encodes CASSARTEGETQYF.

This clonotype was counted ten times or more. The rearrangement uses TRBV24-1 and TRBJ2-3; D remains unclear. The length of the CDR3 is 14 residues. Germline-derived CDR1 and CDR2 are KGHDR and SFDVKD. V was clipped by 5 bases and J by 2 bases, with 10 bases between them. CDR3 sequence reads: CATSGPLNTDTQYF. As DNA, the CDR3 is TGTGCCACCAGTGGCCCCCTGAACACAGATACGCAGTATTTT.

V is TRBV30 and J is TRBJ2-1, with 7 bases that match TRBD2. There are 13 residues in the CDR3. V lost 4 bases and J lost 9; bases outside the gene matches: 9. CDR1 and CDR2 from the germline V gene are GTSNPN and SVGIG (reference sequence). The CDR3 here is CAWMSSGRGEQFF. CDR3 DNA: TGTGCCTGGATGTCTAGCGGTAGGGGTGAGCAGTTCTTC.